One and the same sample provided the 5 T cell receptor beta chains below, sequenced in a study of PD-1 blockade in classical Hodgkin lymphoma. All patients relapsed after autologous stem cell transplantation, and brentuximab vedotin exposure varied. TCRdb keeps only in-frame clones here, not all; method: immunoSEQ multiplex PCR. This sample carries 9,500 to 10,000 clones, 92% of them seen once, and the ten largest clones take over 12%. The sample here was peripheral blood mononuclear cells (PBMCs), taken at baseline. Source of these receptors: a human donor with classical Hodgkin lymphoma.

This chain links TRBV19 with TRBJ1-2, with D unresolved. This CDR3 has 12 amino acids. Germline V gene data show CDR1 as LNHDA and CDR2 as SQIVND (reference sequence). The V end was cut by 6 bases, the J end by 3 bases, with 8 bases between. In DNA form, the CDR3 reads TGTGCCAGTAGGCGAAACGACTATGGCTACACCTTC. Encoded protein: CASRRNDYGYTF.

The chain carries TRBV11-2 and TRBJ2-3; no definite D call. V lost 3 bases to trimming and J lost 5 bases, with 12 bases between them. This CDR3 has 14 residues. In germline, CDR1 is SGHAT, CDR2 FQNNGV. The CDR3 coding sequence is TGTGCCAGCAGCTTCTCAGAAACTGTAGATACGCAGTATTTT. Encoded protein: CASSFSETVDTQYF.

The CDR3 DNA sequence: TGCAGCGTCCGGGACCACTATGGCTACACCTTC. The encoded protein is CSVRDHYGYTF. This chain links TRBV29-1 with TRBJ1-2, with a tentative D call TRBD1 (5 bases). CDR1 is SQVTM and CDR2 is ANQGSEA in the germline V gene. Trimming took 6 bases from V and 3 from J, leaving 8 bases between them. The CDR3 totals 11 residues.

The chain's CDR3 is CASRGTGDYEQYF. The CDR3 coding sequence is TGTGCCAGCCGCGGGACGGGGGATTACGAGCAGTACTTC. V is TRBV27 and J is TRBJ2-7, with D possibly being TRBD2 (6 bases). This CDR3 is 13 amino acids long. Trimming left V 8 bases short and J 4 bases short, with 15 bases between. CDR1 and CDR2 (germline): MNHEY, SMNVEV (reference sequence).

V is TRBV5-1 and J is TRBJ2-5, with D possibly being TRBD1 (5 bases). In germline, CDR1 is SGHRS, CDR2 YFSETQ. The CDR3 length is 16 residues. V was clipped by 2 bases and J by 5 bases, with 19 bases between them. The CDR3: CASSFLWQGSRETQYF. CDR3 nucleotides: TGCGCCAGCAGCTTTTTGTGGCAGGGTAGCAGGGAGACCCAGTACTTC.